Described below is a single T cell receptor (beta chain) sequence and its context. Its antigen is not identified. This record comes from a study of shared clonotypes between healthy human individuals. Study-level information: Three plates were used per donor for CD4 naive, three for CD4 memory, two for CD8 naive and one for CD8 memory. Study-level points and caveats: Naive subsets generally had larger estimated richness than memory subsets. Shared clonotypes: 4.5% to 5% naive CD4, around 3.5% naive CD8, around 2.4% memory CD4, under 0.5% memory CD8.

As originally analysed: ImmunoSEQ supplied junction-only sequences lacking quality scores, so filtering was different. The protocol was immunoSEQ multiplex PCR, while the TCRdb copy is restricted to in-frame clones and leaves out a portion. V and J calls and clone size are given by that table; D and trimming were obtained from the DNA. The sample consists of about a million clones, 75% of them appearing once. This TCR derives from a young man in good health. The sequencing sample was made of memory CD4+ T cells sorted from blood. Regarding subset: CD45RA-negative fraction.

CDR3 region: CSVVTGQGSYEQYF. In DNA, the CDR3 is TGCAGCGTTGTGACGGGACAGGGGTCCTACGAGCAGTACTTC. The chain combines TRBV29-1 with TRBJ2-7; 10 bases are shared with TRBD1. Trimming at V came to 4 bases and at J to 1 base, leaving 4 bases not matched to a gene. The CDR3 is 14 amino acids. Germline lookup yields CDR1 SQVTM and CDR2 ANQGSEA.